This T cell receptor (beta chain) emerged from a study of T cell changes during pregnancy in multiple sclerosis. Losses at the gene ends were 2 bases for V and 7 bases for J; bases not matched to a gene: 11. CDR3 length equals 15 residues. Germline CDR1 and CDR2: SGHKS and YYEKEE (reference sequence). Here immunoSEQ multiplex PCR was the method, and the copy in TCRdb shows in-frame clones only, minus some. This sample has 70,000 to 80,000 clones, with roughly nine tenths found just once. This chain connects TRBV5-5 to TRBJ1-1, with 7 nucleotides matching TRBD1. The sample was peripheral blood, taken before pregnancy. The sequence was collected from a female donor with multiple sclerosis, enrolled in a pregnancy study. The CDR3 region has the DNA TGTGCCAGCAGCTTTGACAGGGTAATGGGGAATGAAGCTTTCTTT. Translating gives CASSFDRVMGNEAFF.